The text below deals with one T cell receptor (beta chain). There is no known antigen for this receptor. It has no much larger one-base neighbor in the sample; base qualities were not kept. This sample stems from a study of OX40 agonist ivuxolimab in advanced cancers. Study-level background: Ivuxolimab was an agonistic, fully human IgG2 monoclonal antibody directed against OX40 (CD134), a costimulatory receptor. Intravenous ivuxolimab was administered to patients every 2 weeks at six dose levels: 0.01, 0.1, 0.3, 1.5, 3 and 10 mg/kg. The dose-escalation cohort was 82.7% male with a mean age of around 64 years, ranging from about 20 to 85. The paper covers the monotherapy dose-escalation part of the phase I ivuxolimab trial, which included N ≈ 50 patients. Prior anti-PD-1, anti-PD-L1 or anti-CTLA-4 therapy was permitted, and about two fifths of dose-escalation patients had received checkpoint inhibitors. Partial responses occurred in three dose-escalation patients, of whom one had hepatocellular carcinoma and two had cutaneous melanoma. Of the 50 to 55 patients in dose escalation, about 20 had hepatocellular carcinoma, about 15 had melanoma, 9 had renal cell carcinoma and 9 had head and neck cancer. Peripheral TCRbeta sequencing aimed to test whether ivuxolimab altered TCR sequence diversity and caused clonal T-cell expansion.

Genomic DNA was extracted from sorted cells for sequencing of the TCRbeta CDR3 region. The immunoSEQ Assay was used for sequencing of TCRbeta CDR3 regions. TCRdb retrieved this table from immuneACCESS and kept in-frame rearrangements only. Not all clones are present; in checked studies, unresolved V genes account for under half, and no reason is known for the remainder. This sample gives roughly 80,000 clones in total; approximately 84% of them show up just once. Together, the top ten hold about 2.7% of the sample. Overall study results and their limits: Clonal expansion of both CD4+ and CD8+ blood T cells was observed from baseline to week 6 at doses 0.1 to 3.0 mg/kg. The antigen specificity of the peripheral T cells that underwent clonal expansion was not determined. In partial responders in the 0.1-3.0 mg/kg groups, normalized peripheral clonal expansion was found to be among the lowest, especially among CD8+ T cells. Low levels of normalized T-cell clonal expansion were also shown by some nonresponding patients. On average, CD8+ T cells showed more expanded clones than CD4+ T cells after ivuxolimab.

Patients with autoimmune disease history or receiving systemic immunosuppression were excluded from the trial. In every dose cohort, peripheral blood was drawn for TCR sequencing at baseline, cycle 4 day 1, and cycle 7 day 1. Samples were obtained from an open-label, multicenter, first-in-human phase I dose-escalation trial of ivuxolimab. Adults with locally advanced or metastatic head and neck squamous cell, hepatocellular, melanoma or renal cell carcinoma were enrolled in the trial. CD4+ and CD8+ T cells were sorted separately from peripheral blood before TCR sequencing. Its CDR3 holds 14 amino acids, cysteine through phenylalanine. The entry retains the CDR3 DNA only, 42 bases that are in frame from base 1. CDR1 and CDR2, looked up from the germline V gene, are SGHTS and YDEGEE. Deletion took 6 bases off V and 0 bases off J, with a span of 13 bases between the germline ends.

The sequence is built from TRBV5-8 and TRBJ2-7, with the D gene too uncertain to name. Sequences were derived from CD4+ or CD8+ T cells sorted from blood, sampled in a trial of the OX40 agonist ivuxolimab. The sequence was obtained from an adult with an advanced solid tumor such as melanoma, head and neck, liver or kidney cancer. In nucleotide form, the sequence is TGTGCCAGCAAGTTGGGATTTAGCTCCTACGAGCAGTACTTC. This codes for CASKLGFSSYEQYF.